The clone carrying this T cell receptor beta chain appeared once. This entry belongs to a study of shared clonotypes between healthy human individuals. Produced via immunoSEQ multiplex PCR; TCRdb's table is partial and in-frame only. The sample carries some 2 million clones, around 96% recorded once. Trimming took off 4 bases at V and 9 bases at J, with 11 bases between the two ends. This CDR3 is built from 12 residues. Germline V lookup: CDR1 SGHNT, CDR2 YYREEE (reference sequence). Naive CD8 cells were CD45RO-negative, positively selected for CCR7, excluding terminally differentiated effector memory CD45RA+ cells.

This receptor was taken from a man aged 18 to 30 in good health. This rearrangement joins TRBV5-4 to TRBJ2-1; the D gene is possibly TRBD1 (6 bases). The specimen sequenced was naive CD8+ T cells sorted from blood. The CDR3 loop is CASSPGTFEQFF. As DNA, the CDR3 is TGTGCCAGCAGCCCCGGGACATTTGAGCAGTTCTTC.